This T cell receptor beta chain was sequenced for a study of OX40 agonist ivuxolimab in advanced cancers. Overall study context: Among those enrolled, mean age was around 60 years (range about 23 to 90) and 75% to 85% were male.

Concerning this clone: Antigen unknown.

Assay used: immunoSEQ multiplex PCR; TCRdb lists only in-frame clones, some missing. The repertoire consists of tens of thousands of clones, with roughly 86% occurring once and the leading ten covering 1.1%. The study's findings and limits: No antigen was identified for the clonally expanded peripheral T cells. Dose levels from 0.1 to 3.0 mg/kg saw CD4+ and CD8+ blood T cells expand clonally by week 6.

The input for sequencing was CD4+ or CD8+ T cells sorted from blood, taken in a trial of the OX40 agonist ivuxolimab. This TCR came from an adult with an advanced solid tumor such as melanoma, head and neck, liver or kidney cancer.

The CDR3 here is CASTGGISGNTIYF. The CDR3 DNA reads TGTGCCAGCACCGGGGGGATCTCTGGAAACACCATATATTTT. The chain joins TRBV6-5 to TRBJ1-3, with D maybe TRBD1 (5 bases). The ends were cut back, 7 bases at V and 0 bases at J, with 10 bases in the middle. Germline lookup yields CDR1 MNHEY and CDR2 SVGAGI. CDR3 length: 14 residues.